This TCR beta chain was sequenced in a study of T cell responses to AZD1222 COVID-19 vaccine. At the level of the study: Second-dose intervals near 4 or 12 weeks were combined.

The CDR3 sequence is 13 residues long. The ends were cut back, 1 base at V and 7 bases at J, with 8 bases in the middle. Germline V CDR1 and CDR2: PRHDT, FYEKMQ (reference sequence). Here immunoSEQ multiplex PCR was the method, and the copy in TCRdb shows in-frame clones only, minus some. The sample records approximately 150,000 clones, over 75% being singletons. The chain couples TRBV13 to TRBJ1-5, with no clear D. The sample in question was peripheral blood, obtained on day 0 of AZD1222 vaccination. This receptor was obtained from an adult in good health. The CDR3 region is CASSLELGQPQHF. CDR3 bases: TGTGCCAGCAGCTTAGAACTCGGCCAGCCCCAGCATTTT.